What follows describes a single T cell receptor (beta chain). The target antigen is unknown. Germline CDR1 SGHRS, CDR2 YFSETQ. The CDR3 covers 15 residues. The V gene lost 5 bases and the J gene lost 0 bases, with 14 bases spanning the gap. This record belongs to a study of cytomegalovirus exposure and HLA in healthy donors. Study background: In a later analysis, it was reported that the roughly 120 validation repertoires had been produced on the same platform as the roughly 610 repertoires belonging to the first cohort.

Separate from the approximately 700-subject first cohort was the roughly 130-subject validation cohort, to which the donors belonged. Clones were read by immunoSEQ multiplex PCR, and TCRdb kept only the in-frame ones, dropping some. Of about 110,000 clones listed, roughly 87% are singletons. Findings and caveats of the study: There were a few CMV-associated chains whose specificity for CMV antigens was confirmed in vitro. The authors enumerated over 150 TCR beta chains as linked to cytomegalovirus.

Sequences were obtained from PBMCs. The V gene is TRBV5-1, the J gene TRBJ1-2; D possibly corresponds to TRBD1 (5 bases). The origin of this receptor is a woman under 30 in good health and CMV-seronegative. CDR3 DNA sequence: TGCGCCAGCAGAATCGGAGTGACAGCTAACTATGGCTACACCTTC. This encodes CASRIGVTANYGYTF.